A selection of T cell receptor beta chains follows, all from one sample in a study of shared clonotypes between healthy human individuals. Assay: immunoSEQ multiplex PCR; the TCRdb copy retains only in-frame clones and omits some. The sample records about 460,000 clones, roughly 80% being singletons. Material: PBMCs. These receptors all come from a woman aged 40-49 years in good health. Some clones in this sample may be carry-over from other donors' samples. Both conserved end residues are part of each CDR3. A D gene is named only where the DNA matches it firmly. Size is omitted from some rows. Given values are once, few, many or a class for expanded clones.

j_call: TRBJ2-2
d_call: TRBD2
clone_size: NA
v_call: TRBV7-3
cdr3_length: 17
cdr3_nt: TGTGCCAGCAGCTTAACGTACCTAGCGGGATTCACCGGGGAGCTGTTTTTT
cdr3_aa: CASSLTYLAGFTGELFF

j_call: TRBJ2-1
d_call: TRBD2
clone_size: once
v_call: TRBV5-1
cdr3_length: 14
cdr3_nt: TGCGCCAGCAGCCCATTCTTAGCGGGAAATGAGCAGTTCTTC
cdr3_aa: CASSPFLAGNEQFF

j_call: TRBJ1-4
d_call: TRBD1
clone_size: NA
v_call: TRBV10-3
cdr3_length: 16
cdr3_nt: TGTGCCATCAGTGACCGCACCGGGACAGGGTCTGAAAAACTGTTTTTT
cdr3_aa: CAISDRTGTGSEKLFF

j_call: TRBJ2-5
d_call: NA
clone_size: NA
v_call: TRBV18
cdr3_length: 12
cdr3_nt: TGTGCCAGCTCACCTGACGGAGAGACCCAGTACTTC
cdr3_aa: CASSPDGETQYF

j_call: TRBJ2-5
d_call: TRBD1
clone_size: NA
v_call: TRBV5-4
cdr3_length: 15
cdr3_nt: TGTGCCAGCAGCTTGTGGACAGGGGTGAGCGGGACCCAGTACTTC
cdr3_aa: CASSLWTGVSGTQYF

j_call: TRBJ2-2
d_call: TRBD2
clone_size: NA
v_call: TRBV7-2
cdr3_length: 16
cdr3_nt: TGTGCCAGCAGCCCTGGACTAGCGGGAGTCACCGGGGAGCTGTTTTTT
cdr3_aa: CASSPGLAGVTGELFF

j_call: TRBJ2-6
d_call: NA
clone_size: NA
v_call: TRBV7-9
cdr3_length: 16
cdr3_nt: TGTGCCAGCAGCTTAAACAGGCGGGCTGGGGCCAACGTCCTGACTTTC
cdr3_aa: CASSLNRRAGANVLTF

j_call: TRBJ2-6
d_call: NA
clone_size: NA
v_call: TRBV7-3
cdr3_length: 14
cdr3_nt: TGTGCCAGCGGAGGAGGCTCTGGGGCCAACGTCCTGACTTTC
cdr3_aa: CASGGGSGANVLTF

j_call: TRBJ2-7
d_call: NA
clone_size: NA
v_call: TRBV19
cdr3_length: 13
cdr3_nt: TGTGCCCCGGTGGGGGGGCTCTCCTACGAGCAGTACTTC
cdr3_aa: CAPVGGLSYEQYF

j_call: TRBJ2-1
d_call: NA
clone_size: once
v_call: TRBV11-3
cdr3_length: 14
cdr3_nt: TGTGCCAGCAGCTCCCTAAGGGGGGGCAATGAGCAGTTCTTC
cdr3_aa: CASSSLRGGNEQFF

j_call: TRBJ2-2
d_call: NA
clone_size: once
v_call: TRBV28
cdr3_length: 14
cdr3_nt: TGTGCCAGCAGACCCGGGCTGCGCACCGGGGAGCTGTTTTTT
cdr3_aa: CASRPGLRTGELFF

j_call: TRBJ1-4
d_call: NA
clone_size: NA
v_call: TRBV5-1
cdr3_length: 15
cdr3_nt: TGCGCCAGCAGCGAAATGGGGAGACGGGCGGAAAAACTGTTTTTT
cdr3_aa: CASSEMGRRAEKLFF

j_call: TRBJ2-5
d_call: NA
clone_size: NA
v_call: TRBV29-1
cdr3_length: 9
cdr3_nt: TGCAGCGTTGAAGAGACCCAGTACTTC
cdr3_aa: CSVEETQYF

j_call: TRBJ1-2
d_call: NA
clone_size: NA
v_call: TRBV10-3
cdr3_length: 13
cdr3_nt: TGTGCCATCAGTGAGTCTAACAGGGAAGCCGGCACCTTC
cdr3_aa: CAISESNREAGTF

j_call: TRBJ1-2
d_call: NA
clone_size: NA
v_call: TRBV7-2
cdr3_length: 15
cdr3_nt: TGTGCCAGCAGCTTAACAAGGGCCCAGAACTATGGCTACACCTTC
cdr3_aa: CASSLTRAQNYGYTF

j_call: TRBJ2-4
d_call: TRBD1
clone_size: few
v_call: TRBV5-8
cdr3_length: 15
cdr3_nt: TGTGCCAGCAGCTTTTCGCGGACAGGCAAAAACATTCAGTACTTC
cdr3_aa: CASSFSRTGKNIQYF

j_call: TRBJ2-3
d_call: TRBD2
clone_size: NA
v_call: TRBV29-1
cdr3_length: 15
cdr3_nt: TGCAGCGTTCCCGGGACTAGCGGGATCGGTGGTACGCAGTATTTT
cdr3_aa: CSVPGTSGIGGTQYF

j_call: TRBJ2-3
d_call: NA
clone_size: NA
v_call: TRBV9
cdr3_length: 14
cdr3_nt: TGTGCCAGCAGCGTAGAGGGGGGTGAAAATACGCAGTATTTT
cdr3_aa: CASSVEGGENTQYF

j_call: TRBJ1-4
d_call: NA
clone_size: NA
v_call: TRBV4-2
cdr3_length: 16
cdr3_nt: TGTGCCAGCAGCCAAGACAGGGACCCTTCTAATGAAAAACTGTTTTTT
cdr3_aa: CASSQDRDPSNEKLFF

j_call: TRBJ2-7
d_call: NA
clone_size: NA
v_call: TRBV6-5
cdr3_length: 15
cdr3_nt: TGTGCCAGCAACTACCGGGCAGGGTGGTTTCACGAGCAGTACTTC
cdr3_aa: CASNYRAGWFHEQYF

j_call: TRBJ2-7
d_call: NA
clone_size: NA
v_call: TRBV6-6
cdr3_length: 13
cdr3_nt: TGTGCCAGCAGTTACCAACGTGATACGGAGCAGTACTTC
cdr3_aa: CASSYQRDTEQYF

j_call: TRBJ1-1
d_call: NA
clone_size: NA
v_call: TRBV11-1
cdr3_length: 16
cdr3_nt: TGTGCCAGCAGCCCATCAAATAGGGGGGAAAACACTGAAGCTTTCTTT
cdr3_aa: CASSPSNRGENTEAFF

j_call: TRBJ2-2
d_call: NA
clone_size: NA
v_call: TRBV7-2
cdr3_length: 15
cdr3_nt: TGTGCCAGCAGCCCGGGACATTTGGGCACCGGGGAGCTGTTTTTT
cdr3_aa: CASSPGHLGTGELFF

j_call: TRBJ2-2
d_call: NA
clone_size: once
v_call: TRBV2
cdr3_length: 14
cdr3_nt: TGTGCCAGCACGCTTCGTAGTGGCACCGGGGAGCTGTTTTTT
cdr3_aa: CASTLRSGTGELFF

j_call: TRBJ2-7
d_call: NA
clone_size: NA
v_call: TRBV18
cdr3_length: 14
cdr3_nt: TGTGCCAGCTCAGCAGCTAGCGTAGAGGGCGAGCAGTACTTC
cdr3_aa: CASSAASVEGEQYF

j_call: TRBJ2-3
d_call: NA
clone_size: once
v_call: TRBV7-6
cdr3_length: 15
cdr3_nt: TGTGCCAGCGGGACCCAAGGCAGTTTCGGGGATACGCAGTATTTT
cdr3_aa: CASGTQGSFGDTQYF

j_call: TRBJ2-5
d_call: TRBD2
clone_size: NA
v_call: TRBV2
cdr3_length: 14
cdr3_nt: TGTGCCAGCAGGTGGCGGGAGGAGAAAGAGACCCAGTACTTC
cdr3_aa: CASRWREEKETQYF

j_call: TRBJ2-7
d_call: NA
clone_size: NA
v_call: TRBV20-1
cdr3_length: 11
cdr3_nt: TGCAGTGCGGAACTAGCCCACGAGCAGTACTTC
cdr3_aa: CSAELAHEQYF

j_call: TRBJ2-7
d_call: TRBD1
clone_size: NA
v_call: TRBV19
cdr3_length: 14
cdr3_nt: TGTGCCAGTAGTATTACACAGGGGACCTACGAGCAGTACTTC
cdr3_aa: CASSITQGTYEQYF

j_call: TRBJ1-5
d_call: NA
clone_size: NA
v_call: TRBV28
cdr3_length: 12
cdr3_nt: TGTGCCAGCAGATGGGGGAATCAGCCCCAGCATTTT
cdr3_aa: CASRWGNQPQHF

j_call: TRBJ2-1
d_call: TRBD2
clone_size: NA
v_call: TRBV4-3
cdr3_length: 18
cdr3_nt: TGCGCCAGCAGCCAAGAGGGGGGTAGCGGGAGTTCCTACAATGAGCAGTTCTTC
cdr3_aa: CASSQEGGSGSSYNEQFF

j_call: TRBJ1-5
d_call: NA
clone_size: few
v_call: TRBV6-6
cdr3_length: 15
cdr3_nt: TGTGCCAGCAGTCGCGGGGGCATCGGCAATCAGCCCCAGCATTTT
cdr3_aa: CASSRGGIGNQPQHF

j_call: TRBJ2-5
d_call: TRBD1
clone_size: NA
v_call: TRBV9
cdr3_length: 14
cdr3_nt: TGTGCCAGCAGCCGGGACAGGGGGCAAGAGACCCAGTACTTC
cdr3_aa: CASSRDRGQETQYF

j_call: TRBJ2-5
d_call: NA
clone_size: NA
v_call: TRBV30
cdr3_length: 11
cdr3_nt: TGTGCCTGGAGCCTGGGAGAGACCCAGTACTTC
cdr3_aa: CAWSLGETQYF

j_call: TRBJ2-7
d_call: TRBD1
clone_size: many
v_call: TRBV5-1
cdr3_length: 15
cdr3_nt: TGCGCCAGCAGCTTCCAAGGGACAGGGGCGGAAGAGCAGTACTTC
cdr3_aa: CASSFQGTGAEEQYF

j_call: TRBJ2-7
d_call: NA
clone_size: many
v_call: TRBV28
cdr3_length: 14
cdr3_nt: TGTGCCAGCAGTTTAATGAAGTTTTACAGCGAGCAGTACTTC
cdr3_aa: CASSLMKFYSEQYF

j_call: TRBJ1-3
d_call: NA
clone_size: few
v_call: TRBV9
cdr3_length: 17
cdr3_nt: TGTGCCAGCAGCGTAGATATCGTCCAGTACTCTGGAAACACCATATATTTT
cdr3_aa: CASSVDIVQYSGNTIYF

j_call: TRBJ2-5
d_call: TRBD1
clone_size: NA
v_call: TRBV4-1
cdr3_length: 16
cdr3_nt: TGCGCCAGCAGCCAGAGAGAGTTCACAGGGGCAGAGACCCAGTACTTC
cdr3_aa: CASSQREFTGAETQYF

j_call: TRBJ2-1
d_call: TRBD1
clone_size: many
v_call: TRBV7-2
cdr3_length: 15
cdr3_nt: TGTGCCAGCAGCTTAGTTGGACAGGGGGCAAGGGAGCAGTTCTTC
cdr3_aa: CASSLVGQGAREQFF

j_call: TRBJ2-7
d_call: TRBD2
clone_size: NA
v_call: TRBV5-4
cdr3_length: 14
cdr3_nt: TGTGCCAGCAGCCAGGGACTAGCGGGATTGGAGCAGTACTTC
cdr3_aa: CASSQGLAGLEQYF

j_call: TRBJ2-1
d_call: TRBD2
clone_size: once
v_call: TRBV11-3
cdr3_length: 17
cdr3_nt: TGTGCCAGCAGCTTAGATCGGGCGGGAGGGCTCTACAATGAGCAGTTCTTC
cdr3_aa: CASSLDRAGGLYNEQFF

j_call: TRBJ2-7
d_call: NA
clone_size: NA
v_call: TRBV6-6
cdr3_length: 16
cdr3_nt: TGTGCCAGCAGTTACGGTGGGGCAAGCGTCTCCTACGAGCAGTACTTC
cdr3_aa: CASSYGGASVSYEQYF

j_call: TRBJ1-1
d_call: NA
clone_size: NA
v_call: TRBV29-1
cdr3_length: 16
cdr3_nt: TGCAGCGTTATCCTGTTACCGGGACTGACGATGCGCGAAGCTTTCTTT
cdr3_aa: CSVILLPGLTMREAFF

j_call: TRBJ1-4
d_call: TRBD1
clone_size: once
v_call: TRBV7-2
cdr3_length: 15
cdr3_nt: TGTGCCAGCAGCCCTACAGGGGGCTCTAATGAAAAACTGTTTTTT
cdr3_aa: CASSPTGGSNEKLFF

j_call: TRBJ2-2
d_call: TRBD2
clone_size: NA
v_call: TRBV7-3
cdr3_length: 15
cdr3_nt: TGTGCCAGCAGCCGACTAGCGGGAGTCACCGGGGAGCTGTTTTTT
cdr3_aa: CASSRLAGVTGELFF

j_call: TRBJ1-5
d_call: NA
clone_size: NA
v_call: TRBV10-3
cdr3_length: 13
cdr3_nt: TGTGCCATAGGGGGGGCCCTCAATCAGCCCCAGCATTTT
cdr3_aa: CAIGGALNQPQHF

j_call: TRBJ2-2
d_call: NA
clone_size: once
v_call: TRBV28
cdr3_length: 15
cdr3_nt: TGTGCCAGCAGGGGCGGGACAAGGAACACCGGGGAGCTGTTTTTT
cdr3_aa: CASRGGTRNTGELFF

j_call: TRBJ2-3
d_call: NA
clone_size: NA
v_call: TRBV13
cdr3_length: 13
cdr3_nt: TGTGCCAGCAGGAGTATTTCCACAGATACGCAGTATTTT
cdr3_aa: CASRSISTDTQYF

j_call: TRBJ2-2
d_call: NA
clone_size: once
v_call: TRBV5-1
cdr3_length: 14
cdr3_nt: TGCGCCAGCAGCCCGGGGGAACTCACCGGGGAGCTGTTTTTT
cdr3_aa: CASSPGELTGELFF